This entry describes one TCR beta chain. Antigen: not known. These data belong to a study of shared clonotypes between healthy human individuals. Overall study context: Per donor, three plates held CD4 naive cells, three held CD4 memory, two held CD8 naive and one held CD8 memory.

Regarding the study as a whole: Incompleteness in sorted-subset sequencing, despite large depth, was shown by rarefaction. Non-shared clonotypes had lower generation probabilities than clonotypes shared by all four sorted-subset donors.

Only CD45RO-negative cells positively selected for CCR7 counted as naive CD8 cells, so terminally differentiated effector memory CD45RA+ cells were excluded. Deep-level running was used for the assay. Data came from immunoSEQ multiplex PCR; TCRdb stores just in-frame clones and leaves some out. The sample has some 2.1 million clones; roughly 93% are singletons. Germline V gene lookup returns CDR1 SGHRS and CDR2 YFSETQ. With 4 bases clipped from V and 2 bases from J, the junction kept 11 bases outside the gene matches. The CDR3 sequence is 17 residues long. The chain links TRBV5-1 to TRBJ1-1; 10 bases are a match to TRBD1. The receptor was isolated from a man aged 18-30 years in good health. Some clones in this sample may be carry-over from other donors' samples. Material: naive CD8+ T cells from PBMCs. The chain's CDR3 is CASSPGGTGAINTEAFF. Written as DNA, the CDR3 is TGCGCCAGCAGCCCTGGCGGGACAGGGGCTATAAACACTGAAGCTTTCTTT.